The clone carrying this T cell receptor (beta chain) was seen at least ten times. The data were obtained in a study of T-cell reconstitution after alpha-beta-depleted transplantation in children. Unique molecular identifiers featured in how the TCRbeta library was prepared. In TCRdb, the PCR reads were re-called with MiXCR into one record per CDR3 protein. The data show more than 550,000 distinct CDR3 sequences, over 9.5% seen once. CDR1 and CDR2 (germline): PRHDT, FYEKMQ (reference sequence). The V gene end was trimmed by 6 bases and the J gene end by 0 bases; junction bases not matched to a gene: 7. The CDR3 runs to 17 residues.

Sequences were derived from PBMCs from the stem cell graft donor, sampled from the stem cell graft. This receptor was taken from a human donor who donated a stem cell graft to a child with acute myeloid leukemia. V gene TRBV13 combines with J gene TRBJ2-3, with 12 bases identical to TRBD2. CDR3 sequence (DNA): TGTGCCAGCAGTGCCCGGACTAGCGGGACTAGCACAGATACGCAGTATTTT. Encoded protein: CASSARTSGTSTDTQYF.